This record covers a single T cell receptor (beta chain). The antigen it binds to is not known. No base quality values were provided; no much bigger clone lies one nucleotide off. The sample belongs to a study of blood T cell repertoires in COVID-19 (dated by TCRdb to 2020 to 2022). Notes on the research overall: Samples from collaborators originated in the United States, Italy and Spain and spanned both the acute and convalescent phases of COVID-19. The material from the prospective study consisted of cDNA or gDNA derived from T cells, B-cell-depleted T cells, or PBMCs. The dataset comprised deeply sampled blood TCRbeta repertoires from subjects exposed to, actively infected with, or recovered from COVID-19. A freely available public database, intended as a resource for researchers studying the immune response to SARS-CoV-2, is where the repertoires were released. Samples were obtained from the ongoing ImmuneRACE study (first 160 participants) and from over 1,000 subjects provided by 6 global collaborators. A de-identified subject ID, COVID-19 status, age in years and sex were almost always included in the sample metadata. Where available, HLA class I and class II types were taken from metadata supplied by the sample provider and were not determined by assay-based typing.

The V and J ends are trimmed by 4 bases and 7 bases, leaving 16 bases between them. CDR1 and CDR2 were assigned from the germline V gene as LGHNA and YNFKEQ. Inclusive of the bounding cysteine and phenylalanine, the CDR3 is 14 residues long. Solely the CDR3 DNA is kept, with 42 bases framed from the first base. General findings and caveats noted by the study authors: Clinical and demographic metadata were provided uncurated, with the amount varying by source and participant.

The immunoSEQ Assay, a bias-controlled multiplex PCR, was used to amplify TCRbeta CDR3 regions from genomic DNA. In the paper's pipeline: The number of nucleated cells in each sample was estimated by amplification of reference gene primers within the assay. To quantify the absolute abundance of each unique TCRbeta CDR3 rearrangement, sequence reads were collapsed and filtered. For each sample, productive Simpson clonality was calculated as the square root of Simpson's diversity index across productive rearrangements. What TCRdb holds here is the immuneACCESS table cut down to in-frame rearrangements. Part of the clones is not present; checked against another copy, under half of the missing clones reflect an unresolved V gene, and the others are unexplained. The V and J calls and clone size come from that table; D and trimming were worked out from the DNA. The sample table contains 150,000 to 200,000 clones; only one count was recorded for about 90% of them. The ten largest clonotypes hold roughly 1.2% of the sample.

Participants in the prospective study were aged roughly 18 to 100 years, lived in about two dozen United States geographic areas, and enrolled through a virtual design. To assign participants to cohorts, the prospective study relied on clinical history that participants themselves reported in a screening survey and a study questionnaire. Each participant in the prospective study had whole blood, serum and a nasopharyngeal or oropharyngeal swab collected by mobile phlebotomists. Additional blood draws and questionnaires over an approximately two-month period could optionally be provided by prospective study participants. Blood samples from the prospective study were shipped frozen or at room temperature prior to DNA extraction.

The receptor was derived from a human donor with acute COVID-19. The donor label of this sample is uncertain. This receptor chain uses TRBV4-2 and TRBJ1-1, and possibly TRBD1, on 6 matching bases. The sample comprised PBMCs or T cells enriched from blood (not recorded which). The bases are TGTGCCAGCAGCCGACTTGACAGGACAATTGAAGCTTTCTTT. Its translation is CASSRLDRTIEAFF.